This T cell receptor (beta chain) derives from a study of T cell responses to AZD1222 COVID-19 vaccine. The repertoire was sequenced with immunoSEQ multiplex PCR; TCRdb's copy has only in-frame clones and lacks some. In the table there are approximately 140,000 clones, 85% to 95% of which are singletons. General study findings and limits: Researchers report vaccine-associated CD4 TCRs spanning spike, with dominance at 160-218 and 743-854. Without day 14 samples, only post-peak T cell repertoires were studied. Increases in Spike-specific TCR breadth and depth were seen after two AZD1222 doses. Regions left unmutated in variants are reportedly the target of nearly half of spike-specific TCRs.

The CDR3 consists of 15 residues. CDR1 is MNHEY and CDR2 is SMNVEV in the germline V gene (reference sequence). The V gene end was trimmed by 6 bases and the J gene end by 6 bases; junction bases not matched to a gene: 3. Of note for this clone: The target antigen is unknown.

This clonotype was obtained from an adult in good health. The genes are TRBV27 and TRBJ2-2; 14 nucleotides agree with TRBD2. Sequenced here: peripheral blood, sampled on day 0 of MenACWY control vaccination. The DNA of the CDR3 is TGTGCCAGCAGAGGGACTAGCGGGGGTTCCGGGGAGCTGTTTTTT. As protein: CASRGTSGGSGELFF.